This T cell receptor (beta chain) was retrieved from a study of CD8 T cells in ankylosing spondylitis. Study-wide results and caveats: It appeared that ankylosing spondylitis blood was characterized by a TCR beta motif of under ten highly homologous variants. Disease-associated clonotypes exhibited CD8+ identity and were relatively infrequent in peripheral blood. It was reported that disease-linked clones were significantly enriched in matched ankylosing spondylitis synovial fluid. In reactive arthritis synovial fluid and blood, some motif variants had been reported before.

Quantitative 5'-RACE with molecular barcodes was used to make the TCR beta libraries. TCRdb independently ran MiXCR on the 5' RACE reads; one entry per CDR3 protein. Of 220,000 or so distinct CDR3 sequences listed, about 16% were seen once; the top ten hold approximately 46%. The CDR3 extends over 12 amino acids. V shed 3 bases and J shed 12 bases, with 12 bases lying between them. In its sample, this clonotype was seen many times. What it binds is unknown. The sequence was collected from a male donor with ankylosing spondylitis. The rearrangement joins TRBV12-3 or TRBV12-4 to TRBJ2-1; D is ambiguous. The specimen sequenced was blood, either unsorted or a sorted T cell fraction (not recorded which). The CDR3 bases are TGTGCCAGCAGTTTCCAGCCTATGAGGCAGTTCTTC. It codes for CASSFQPMRQFF.